Below, 27 T cell receptor beta chains from the same sample are listed, as sequenced in a study of cytomegalovirus exposure and HLA in healthy donors. PCR was performed using 60 Vbeta and 13 Jbeta primers. Clones were sequenced by immunoSEQ multiplex PCR, and TCRdb holds only the in-frame ones, with some missing. The sample lists approximately 150,000 clones, approximately 76% occurring once. Sequencing used PBMCs. The receptors were sampled from a woman between 18 and 30 years old in good health and CMV-seropositive.

The gene calls are TRBV7-3 and TRBJ2-1; 8 nucleotides align to TRBD2. V was clipped by 4 bases and J by 4 bases; unmatched bases: 6. Germline V gives CDR1 SGHTA, CDR2 FQGTGA. The length of the CDR3 is 15 residues. The CDR3 bases are TGTGCCAGCAGCTCGATAGCGGGACCTTACAATGAGCAGTTCTTC. Its protein is CASSSIAGPYNEQFF.

The V call is TRBV27, the J call TRBJ1-5; D call uncertain. In germline, CDR1 is MNHEY, CDR2 SMNVEV (reference sequence). There are 14 residues in the CDR3. Trimming shortened V by 8 bases and J by 7 bases, and 18 bases separated the two germline ends. The CDR3 sequence: CASSLAVSGQPQHF. Here the CDR3 DNA reads TGTGCCAGCTCCCTCGCCGTCTCGGGGCAGCCCCAGCATTTT.

This chain connects TRBV29-1 to TRBJ1-3; D may be TRBD1 (5 bases). V was cut by 7 bases and J by 4 bases, with 11 bases left in between. Germline V gene sequence: CDR1 SQVTM, CDR2 ANQGSEA. The CDR3 totals 12 residues. DNA of the CDR3: TGCAGCGGCAGGGTGTCAGGAAACACCATATATTTT. Translating it yields CSGRVSGNTIYF. The full variable domain, in which reference TRBV29-1 and TRBJ1-3 provide the parts outside the CDR3, is SAVISQKPSRDICQRGTSLTIQCQVDSQVTMMFWYRQQPGQSLTLIATANQGSEATYESGFVIDKFPISRPNLTFSTLTVSNMSPEDSSIYLCSGRVSGNTIYFGEGSWLTVV.

The rearrangement links TRBV10-3 to TRBJ1-2, with 7 bases lining up with TRBD1. Trimming took 6 bases from V and 3 from J; bases not matched to a gene: 10. The germline gives CDR1 ENHRY, CDR2 SYGVKD. The CDR3 has 15 amino acids. CDR3 DNA: TGTGCCATCAGGCCGAACAGGGGAGGAGACTATGGCTACACCTTC. This encodes CAIRPNRGGDYGYTF.

The rearrangement uses TRBV15 and TRBJ1-4, with D possibly TRBD1 on 6 matching bases. Germline-derived CDR1 and CDR2 are LNHNV and YYDKDF (reference sequence). V dropped 7 bases and J dropped 7 bases, with 13 bases sitting between them. The CDR3 extends over 13 amino acids. The CDR3 protein is CATTPGGGEKLFF. CDR3 sequence (DNA): TGTGCCACCACCCCGGGGGGCGGTGAAAAACTGTTTTTT.

This clone has only a few counts. The sample contains more than one DNA sequence encoding this CDR3. This rearrangement joins TRBV4-3 to TRBJ1-1; the D gene is possibly TRBD1 (5 bases). The ends were cut back, 0 bases at V and 1 base at J, with 6 bases in the middle. This CDR3 is 14 amino acids long. Germline lookup yields CDR1 LGHNA and CDR2 YSLEER. CDR3 region: CASSQDRENTEAFF. CDR3 nucleotides: TGCGCCAGCAGCCAAGACAGGGAGAACACTGAAGCTTTCTTT.

The chain has TRBV6-5 and TRBJ2-5, with D possibly matching TRBD2 (6 bases). V shed 0 bases and J shed 3 bases, with 8 bases lying between them. CDR1 and CDR2 (germline): MNHEY, SVGAGI. CDR3 size: 14 residues. The CDR3 region has the DNA TGTGCCAGCAGTTACTCGTCGGGGGAAGAGACCCAGTACTTC. It encodes CASSYSSGEETQYF.

The chain joins TRBV7-3 to TRBJ2-1; D may be TRBD1 (5 bases). Trimming stripped 2 bases from V and 0 bases from J, with 8 bases between. The CDR3 extends over 15 amino acids. Germline-derived CDR1 and CDR2 are SGHTA and FQGTGA. The CDR3 here is CASSLFQGSYNEQFF. CDR3 bases: TGTGCCAGCAGCTTATTTCAGGGCTCCTACAATGAGCAGTTCTTC.

This clone was recorded a few times. The chain couples TRBV6-5 to TRBJ1-5, with D perhaps TRBD1 (6 bases). This CDR3 has 14 amino acids. The germline V gene encodes CDR1 MNHEY and CDR2 SVGAGI. V lost 7 bases and J 11 bases, leaving 21 bases between the germline ends. The CDR3 nucleotides are TGTGCCAGCACCCAAGTCAGGGGCCCCAAAGCCCAGCATTTT. Its translation: CASTQVRGPKAQHF.

The chain carries TRBV6-1 and TRBJ1-3; no clear D. CDR1 is MNHNS and CDR2 is SASEGT in the germline V gene. V was cut by 5 bases and J by 0 bases, with 8 bases left in between. This CDR3 region has 14 residues. CDR3 sequence reads: CASSPGISGNTIYF. CDR3 nucleotides: TGTGCCAGCAGTCCGGGGATCTCTGGAAACACCATATATTTT.

The chain combines TRBV2 with TRBJ2-7; D is possibly TRBD1 (5 bases). Germline loops: CDR1 SNHLY, CDR2 FYNNEI. CDR3 length: 14 residues. Trimming took off 5 bases at V and 2 bases at J, with 13 bases between the two ends. The CDR3 DNA reads TGTGCCAGCAGTTCCGGGTTAGGGGCCTACGAGCAGTACTTC. Amino acids: CASSSGLGAYEQYF.

This chain uses TRBV7-2 with TRBJ1-4; 7 nucleotides match TRBD1. With V trimmed by 0 bases and J by 3 bases, 1 base remained unmatched. Germline CDR1 SGHTA, CDR2 FQGNSA. The CDR3 is made up of 15 amino acids. The CDR3 bases are TGTGCCAGCAGCTTAGCCCAGGGGGCTAATGAAAAACTGTTTTTT. Translated, it gives CASSLAQGANEKLFF.

The chain couples TRBV4-3 to TRBJ2-1; 10 nucleotides match TRBD2. V shed 2 bases, J shed 5 bases, and the junction held 3 bases outside the gene matches. Germline CDR1 and CDR2: LGHNA and YSLEER. The CDR3 is 15 residues long. The CDR3 is CASSQWSGGDNEQFF. The CDR3 DNA reads TGCGCCAGCAGCCAATGGAGCGGGGGGGACAATGAGCAGTTCTTC.

The rearrangement links TRBV6-5 to TRBJ1-4; D might be TRBD1 (5 bases). Trimming took 5 bases from V and 0 from J, leaving 7 bases between them. This CDR3 is built from 14 residues. The germline CDR1 and CDR2 sequences are MNHEY and SVGAGI. The CDR3 loop reads CASSRQPTNEKLFF. CDR3 sequence (DNA): TGTGCCAGCAGTCGACAGCCAACTAATGAAAAACTGTTTTTT.

This chain uses TRBV30 with TRBJ1-1, with 8 bases that match TRBD1. The V gene end was trimmed by 5 bases and the J gene end by 4 bases; junction bases not matched to a gene: 9. Germline loops: CDR1 GTSNPN, CDR2 SVGIG (reference sequence). The length of the CDR3 is 14 residues. CDR3 bases: TGTGCCTGGGACAGGGGAGGGCAGGGCACTGAAGCTTTCTTT. Translated, it gives CAWDRGGQGTEAFF.

This sequence joins TRBV7-9 and TRBJ1-4; D is perhaps TRBD1 (5 bases). In germline, CDR1 is SEHNR, CDR2 FQNEAQ (reference sequence). V was pared by 1 base and J by 7 bases, with 16 bases between. The CDR3 is 16 amino acids. The CDR3 protein is CASSLVRWGVGEKLFF. The CDR3 nucleotides are TGTGCCAGCAGCTTAGTGCGTTGGGGCGTTGGTGAAAAACTGTTTTTT.

The V and J genes are TRBV5-1 and TRBJ1-1; 7 bases align to TRBD1. The V segment lost 2 bases and the J segment 6 bases; nucleotides outside the gene matches: 4. The length of the CDR3 is 13 residues. Germline CDR1 is SGHRS and CDR2 is YFSETQ. CDR3 loop: CASSFTGASEAFF. In DNA, the CDR3 is TGCGCCAGCAGCTTCACAGGGGCCTCTGAAGCTTTCTTT.

This rearrangement joins TRBV6-1 to TRBJ2-5; D possibly corresponds to TRBD2 (6 bases). The DNA end is more similar to TRBJ2-7, so the J call may be wrong. The CDR3 is 13 amino acids. CDR1 is MNHNS, CDR2 SASEGT, per germline. Here the CDR3 DNA reads TGTGCCAGCAGTGGTTACAAGGGAGGCGAGCAGTACTTC. It translates to CASSGYKGGEQYF.

This clone is a singleton in its sample. The DNA for the CDR3 is TGTGCCAGCTCACCGACAGGGTCTAGCACAGATACGCAGTATTTT. It encodes CASSPTGSSTDTQYF. This chain joins TRBV18 and TRBJ2-3, with TRBD1 identical over 7 bases. The CDR3 length is 15 residues. Germline-derived CDR1 and CDR2 are KGHSH and LQKENI. The V and J ends lost 3 bases and 0 bases, in that order; junction bases with no gene match: 3.

This clone was seen only a few times. The chain has TRBV5-1 and TRBJ2-2; possibly TRBD1 for D (5 bases). V lost 4 bases to trimming and J lost 0 bases, with 13 bases between them. Per germline, CDR1 SGHRS and CDR2 YFSETQ. The CDR3 length is 16 residues. DNA of the CDR3: TGCGCCAGCAGCCATAAAGGGGTTCCGAACACCGGGGAGCTGTTTTTT. It encodes CASSHKGVPNTGELFF.

The V and J genes are TRBV19 and TRBJ2-2, with a tentative D call TRBD1 (6 bases). V was pared by 7 bases and J by 7 bases, with 16 bases between. CDR3 length: 14 residues. CDR1 is LNHDA, CDR2 SQIVND, per germline (reference sequence). The CDR3 is CASNPKQGIGELFF. The CDR3 coding sequence is TGTGCCAGTAACCCAAAACAGGGCATCGGGGAGCTGTTTTTT. Variable domain in full (rest from reference TRBV19 and TRBJ2-2): DGGITQSPKYLFRKEGQNVTLSCEQNLNHDAMYWYRQDPGQGLRLIYYSQIVNDFQKGDIAEGYSVSREKKESFPLTVTSAQKNPTAFYLCASNPKQGIGELFFGEGSRLTVL.

This sequence joins TRBV27 and TRBJ2-5; 11 bases match TRBD1. Germline CDR1 and CDR2: MNHEY and SMNVEV (reference sequence). The CDR3 spans 13 residues. V shed 10 bases, J shed 5 bases, and the junction held 6 bases outside the gene matches. CDR3 sequence: CATRTGGLETQYF. CDR3 nucleotide sequence: TGTGCCACCAGGACAGGGGGCTTGGAGACCCAGTACTTC.

CDR3 protein: CASSPSGLVGDEQYF. In nucleotides, the CDR3 is TGTGCCAGCAGTCCCTCGGGACTCGTTGGGGACGAGCAGTACTTC. The rearrangement joins TRBV6-5 to TRBJ2-7, with D possibly being TRBD2 (6 bases). The CDR3 contains 15 residues. Germline assignment: CDR1 MNHEY and CDR2 SVGAGI. V lost 5 bases, J lost 5 bases, and 19 bases lay in between.

The chain has TRBV6-6 and TRBJ2-7; unclear D gene. This CDR3 contains 12 residues. Germline V CDR1 and CDR2: MNHNY, SVGAGI (reference sequence). The germline V and J ends were trimmed by 9 bases and 6 bases, with 15 bases remaining between them. The CDR3 coding sequence is TGTGCCAGTTCCTCCCCCCCCTCCGAGCAGTACTTC. It specifies CASSSPPSEQYF.

Written as DNA, the CDR3 is TGTGCCAGCAGCTTGGCCCCCGGGGAAAATCAGCCCCAGCATTTT. This encodes CASSLAPGENQPQHF. This chain uses TRBV5-4 with TRBJ1-5, with D uncertain. Trimming removed 0 bases at V and 4 bases at J, with 11 bases between. This CDR3 is 15 amino acids long. Germline CDR1 SGHNT, CDR2 YYREEE (reference sequence).

The chain uses TRBV9 and TRBJ2-5; possible D gene TRBD2, 5 bases. V lost 0 bases and J 7 bases, leaving 13 bases between the germline ends. The length of the CDR3 is 14 residues. Germline CDR1 is SGDLS and CDR2 is YYNGEE. The CDR3 loop is CASSVDGSPGTQYF. DNA for the CDR3: TGTGCCAGCAGCGTAGATGGGAGTCCGGGGACCCAGTACTTC.

The chain recombines TRBV11-2 with TRBJ2-1; tentative D call: TRBD1 (5 bases). V lost 3 bases, J lost 0 bases, and 12 bases lay in between. Germline lookup yields CDR1 SGHAT and CDR2 FQNNGV. This CDR3 contains 16 residues. CDR3 DNA: TGTGCCAGCAGCTTCTCGACAGCCAGCTCCTACAATGAGCAGTTCTTC. Encoded protein: CASSFSTASSYNEQFF.